The source of this TCR beta chain is a study of blood T cell repertoires in COVID-19. Overall study: Sources were T cells, B-cell-depleted T cells, or PBMCs; the material itself was cDNA or gDNA.

CDR3 length: 13 amino acids. Germline assignment: CDR1 MNHEY and CDR2 SVGAGI. Trimming took off 7 bases at V and 2 bases at J, with 10 bases between the two ends. Authors' data handling: Amplification with reference gene primers provided the estimates of nucleated cell counts. Clones were read by immunoSEQ multiplex PCR, and TCRdb kept only the in-frame ones, dropping some. V, J and clone size are taken as reported in that table, and D and trimming were inferred from the DNA itself. The table includes 170,000 or so clones, roughly four fifths detected once. This clone has only one observation. Sequencing was carried out using peripheral blood. The chain uses TRBV6-5 and TRBJ2-3, with a weak D call TRBD2 (6 bases). This receptor was taken from a woman aged 70-85 years with COVID-19, enrolled during active disease. The CDR3 region has the DNA TGTGCCAGCAAAACGGGAGACACAGATACGCAGTATTTT. Amino acid sequence: CASKTGDTDTQYF.